This T cell receptor beta chain emerged from a study of Ad26.COV2.S vaccination and SARS-CoV-2 variants. Treatment noted: 15 to 20 received Ad26.COV2.S at low or high dose, single or two shots; about five received placebo; per-sample allocation not given. Specimen acquisition occurred on day 63 following the initial vaccine or placebo injection. The V gene lost 0 bases and the J gene lost 6 bases, with 8 bases spanning the gap. The CDR3 loop spans 13 amino acids. Looked up from germline, CDR1 is WSHSY and CDR2 is SAAADI. This clone was observed a few times. TCRdb keeps only in-frame clones here, not all; method: immunoSEQ multiplex PCR. The sample has about 680,000 clones; 80% to 90% are singletons.

V usage is TRBV10-2 and J usage is TRBJ1-1, with D unresolved. The receptor comes from a person between 18 and 59 years old who received the Ad26.COV2.S COVID-19 vaccine or a placebo. This sample comprised peripheral blood, obtained in a trial of Ad26.COV2.S vaccine versus placebo. The DNA of the CDR3 is TGCGCCAGCAGTGAGTCTCGTGGGTCTGAAGCTTTCTTT. This gives the protein CASSESRGSEAFF.